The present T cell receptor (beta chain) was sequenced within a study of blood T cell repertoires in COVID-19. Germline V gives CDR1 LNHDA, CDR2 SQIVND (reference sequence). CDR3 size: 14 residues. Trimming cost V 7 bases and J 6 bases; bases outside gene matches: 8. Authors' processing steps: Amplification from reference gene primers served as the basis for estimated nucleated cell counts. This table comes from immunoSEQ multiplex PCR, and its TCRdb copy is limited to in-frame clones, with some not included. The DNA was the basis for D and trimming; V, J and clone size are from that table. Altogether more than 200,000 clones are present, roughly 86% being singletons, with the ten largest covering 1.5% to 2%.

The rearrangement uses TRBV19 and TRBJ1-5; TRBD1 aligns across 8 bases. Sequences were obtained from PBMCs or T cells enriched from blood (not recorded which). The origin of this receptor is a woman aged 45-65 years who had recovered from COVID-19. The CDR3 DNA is TGTGCCAGTACCCAACAGGGGGTGAGTCAGCCCCAGCATTTT. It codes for CASTQQGVSQPQHF.